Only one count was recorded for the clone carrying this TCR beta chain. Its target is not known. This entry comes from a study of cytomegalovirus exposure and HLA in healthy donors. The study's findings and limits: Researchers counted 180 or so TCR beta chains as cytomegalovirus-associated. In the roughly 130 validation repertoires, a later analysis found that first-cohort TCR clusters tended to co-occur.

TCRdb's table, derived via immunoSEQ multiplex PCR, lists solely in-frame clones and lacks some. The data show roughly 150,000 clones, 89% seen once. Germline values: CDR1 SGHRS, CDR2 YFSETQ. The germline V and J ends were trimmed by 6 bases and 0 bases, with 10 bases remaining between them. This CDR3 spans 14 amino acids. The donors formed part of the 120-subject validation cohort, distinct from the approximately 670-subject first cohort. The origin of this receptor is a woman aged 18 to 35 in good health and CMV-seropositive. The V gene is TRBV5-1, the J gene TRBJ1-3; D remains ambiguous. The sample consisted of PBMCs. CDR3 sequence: CASNDESSGNTIYF. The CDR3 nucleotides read TGCGCCAGCAACGATGAGAGCTCTGGAAACACCATATATTTT.